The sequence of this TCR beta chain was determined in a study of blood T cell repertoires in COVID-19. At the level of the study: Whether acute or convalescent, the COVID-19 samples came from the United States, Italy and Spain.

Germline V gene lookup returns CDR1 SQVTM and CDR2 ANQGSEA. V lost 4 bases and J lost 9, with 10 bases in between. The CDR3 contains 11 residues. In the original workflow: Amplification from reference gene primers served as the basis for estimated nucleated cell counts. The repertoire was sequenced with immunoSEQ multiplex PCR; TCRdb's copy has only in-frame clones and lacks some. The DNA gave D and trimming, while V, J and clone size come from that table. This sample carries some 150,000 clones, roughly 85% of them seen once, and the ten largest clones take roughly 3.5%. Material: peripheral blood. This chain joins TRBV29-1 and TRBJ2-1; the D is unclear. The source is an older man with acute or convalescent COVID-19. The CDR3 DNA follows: TGCAGCGTTGGGGCAGGTGGTGAGCAGTTCTTC. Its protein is CSVGAGGEQFF.